This TCR beta chain was captured in a study of T cells after somatic rescue of genetic block. Measured with immunoSEQ multiplex PCR; TCRdb has only the in-frame clones, and not every one. The sample consists of about 12,000 clones, about 78% of them appearing once. This CDR3 has 19 amino acids. Looked up from germline, CDR1 is LGHNA and CDR2 is YSLEER. V shed 0 bases, J shed 6 bases, and the junction held 15 bases outside the gene matches. This TCR derives from a boy between 10 and 17 years old. Sequencing was done on a sample of peripheral blood mononuclear cells (PBMCs). The chain joins TRBV4-3 to TRBJ2-2; 8 bases fit TRBD1. The CDR3 DNA is TGCGCCAGCAGCCAAGATCTTGGGCAGGGGGCAGGTCCTGCCGGGGAGCTGTTTTTT. This encodes CASSQDLGQGAGPAGELFF.